The present T cell receptor (beta chain) was sequenced within a study of T cell responses to AZD1222 COVID-19 vaccine. A single count supports this clone. Its antigen is not known. General observations from the study: AZD1222 recipients seropositive at baseline numbered only 6 or 7. CD4 TCRs linked to vaccination spanned spike, dominating at 160-218 and 743-854.

Sequencing was performed with immunoSEQ multiplex PCR; in TCRdb, only in-frame clones are kept and a portion is missing. Of around 80,000 clones detected, approximately 83% appear once; the ten largest clones hold roughly 10%. The clonotype comes from an adult who received the AZD1222 COVID-19 vaccine. Material: peripheral blood, obtained 28 days after the second AZD1222 dose.

CDR3 in DNA: TGTGCCAGCAGCGAGCAATCAGGGGGTTTTGGCTACACCTTC. Translating it yields CASSEQSGGFGYTF. This chain connects TRBV9 to TRBJ1-2, with 7 bases aligning to TRBD1. The V and J ends lost 3 bases and 7 bases, in that order; junction bases with no gene match: 9. This CDR3 spans 14 amino acids. CDR1 and CDR2 (germline): SGDLS, YYNGEE.